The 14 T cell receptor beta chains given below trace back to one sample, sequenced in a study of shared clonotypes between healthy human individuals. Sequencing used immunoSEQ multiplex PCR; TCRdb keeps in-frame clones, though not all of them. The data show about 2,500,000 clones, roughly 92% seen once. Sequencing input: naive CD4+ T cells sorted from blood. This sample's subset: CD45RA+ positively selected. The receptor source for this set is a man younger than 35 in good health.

The CDR3 sequence is CASSVEGSGTAGANVLTF. The CDR3 bases are TGTGCCAGCAGCGTGGAGGGAAGTGGTACCGCTGGGGCCAACGTCCTGACTTTC. The gene calls are TRBV9 and TRBJ2-6; possibly TRBD2 for D (6 bases). The CDR3 loop spans 18 amino acids. Germline CDR1 is SGDLS and CDR2 is YYNGEE. V was clipped by 2 bases and J by 2 bases, with 17 bases between them.

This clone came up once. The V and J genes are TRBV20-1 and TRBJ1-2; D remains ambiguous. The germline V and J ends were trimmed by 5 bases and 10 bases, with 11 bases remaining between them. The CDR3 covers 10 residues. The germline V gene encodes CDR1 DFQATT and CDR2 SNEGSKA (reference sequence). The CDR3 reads CSAGLMFYTF. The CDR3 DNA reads TGCAGTGCTGGACTTATGTTCTACACCTTC.

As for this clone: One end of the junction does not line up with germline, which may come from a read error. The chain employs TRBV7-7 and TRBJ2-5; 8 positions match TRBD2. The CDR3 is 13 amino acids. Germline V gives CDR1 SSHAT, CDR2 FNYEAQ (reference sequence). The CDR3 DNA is TGTGCTAGCAGCTTAGGACTAGCAGGGGCCCAGTACTTC. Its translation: CASSLGLAGAQYF.

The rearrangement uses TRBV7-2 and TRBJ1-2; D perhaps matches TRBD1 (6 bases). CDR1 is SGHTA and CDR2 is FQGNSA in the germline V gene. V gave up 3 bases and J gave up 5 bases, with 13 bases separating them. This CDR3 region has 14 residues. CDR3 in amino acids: CASSFRQGKYGYTF. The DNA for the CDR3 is TGTGCCAGCAGCTTTCGTCAGGGGAAATATGGCTACACCTTC. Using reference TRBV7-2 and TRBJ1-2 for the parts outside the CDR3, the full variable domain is GAGVSQSPSNKVTEKGKDVELRCDPISGHTALYWYRQSLGQGLEFLIYFQGNSAPDKSGLPSDRFSAERTGGSVSTLTIQRTQQEDSAVYLCASSFRQGKYGYTFGSGTRLTVV.

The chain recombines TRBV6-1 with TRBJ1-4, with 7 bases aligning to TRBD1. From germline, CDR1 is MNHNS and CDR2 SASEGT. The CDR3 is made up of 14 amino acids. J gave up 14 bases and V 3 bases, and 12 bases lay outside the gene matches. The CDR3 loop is CASSDPGQLTKLFF. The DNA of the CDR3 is TGTGCCAGCAGTGACCCGGGACAGCTAACGAAGCTGTTTTTT.

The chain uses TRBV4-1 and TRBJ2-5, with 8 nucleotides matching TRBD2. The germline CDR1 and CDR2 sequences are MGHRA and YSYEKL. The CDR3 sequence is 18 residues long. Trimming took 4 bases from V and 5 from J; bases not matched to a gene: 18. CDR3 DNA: TGCGCCAGCAGCCCCAACTCCCCCGGACTAGCTATTTGGGAGACCCAGTACTTC. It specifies CASSPNSPGLAIWETQYF.

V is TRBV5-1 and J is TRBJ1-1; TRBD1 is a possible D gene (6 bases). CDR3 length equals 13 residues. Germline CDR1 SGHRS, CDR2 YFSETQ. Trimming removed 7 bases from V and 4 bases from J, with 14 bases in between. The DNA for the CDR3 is TGCGCCAGCCGATCCCAGGGGACCACTGAAGCTTTCTTT. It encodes CASRSQGTTEAFF.

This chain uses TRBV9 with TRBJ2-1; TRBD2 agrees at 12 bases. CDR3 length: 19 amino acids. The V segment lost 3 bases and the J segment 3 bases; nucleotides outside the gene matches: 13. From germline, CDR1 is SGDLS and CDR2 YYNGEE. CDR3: CASSAQPGLAGTYYNEQFF. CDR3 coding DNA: TGTGCCAGCAGCGCACAACCTGGACTAGCGGGAACTTACTACAATGAGCAGTTCTTC.

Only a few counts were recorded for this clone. CDR3 in amino acids: CASSIEGVSGNSPLHF. As DNA, the CDR3 is TGTGCCAGTAGTATTGAGGGGGTCTCGGGTAATTCACCCCTCCACTTT. The J gene is TRBJ1-6, the V gene TRBV19, with a possible D match to TRBD1 (6 bases). Germline V CDR1 and CDR2: LNHDA, SQIVND (reference sequence). The CDR3 runs 16 residues. Trimming removed 3 bases from V and 6 bases from J, with 15 bases in between.

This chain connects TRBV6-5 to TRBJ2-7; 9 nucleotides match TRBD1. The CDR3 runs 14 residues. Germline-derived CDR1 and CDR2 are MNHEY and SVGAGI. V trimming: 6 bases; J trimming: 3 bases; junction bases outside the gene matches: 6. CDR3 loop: CASRPGTGIYEQYF. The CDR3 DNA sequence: TGTGCCAGCAGACCAGGGACAGGGATCTACGAGCAGTACTTC.

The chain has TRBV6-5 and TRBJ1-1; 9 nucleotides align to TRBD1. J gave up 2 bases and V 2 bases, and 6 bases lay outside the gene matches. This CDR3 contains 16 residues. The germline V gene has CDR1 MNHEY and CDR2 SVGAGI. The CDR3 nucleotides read TGTGCCAGCAGTTACCGGACAGGGGATGGAAACACTGAAGCTTTCTTT. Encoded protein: CASSYRTGDGNTEAFF.

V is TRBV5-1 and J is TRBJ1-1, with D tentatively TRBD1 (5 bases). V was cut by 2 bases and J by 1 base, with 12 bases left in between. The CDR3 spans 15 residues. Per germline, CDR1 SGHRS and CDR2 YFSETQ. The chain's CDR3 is CASSFGDGGNTEAFF. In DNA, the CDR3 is TGCGCCAGCAGCTTCGGGGATGGGGGGAACACTGAAGCTTTCTTT.

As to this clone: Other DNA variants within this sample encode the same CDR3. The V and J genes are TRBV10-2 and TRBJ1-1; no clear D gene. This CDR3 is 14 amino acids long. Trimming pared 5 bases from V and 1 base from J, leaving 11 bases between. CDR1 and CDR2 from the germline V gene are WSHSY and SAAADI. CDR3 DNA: TGCGCCAGCAGTCCCCGGGGAGCGAACACTGAAGCTTTCTTT. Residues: CASSPRGANTEAFF.

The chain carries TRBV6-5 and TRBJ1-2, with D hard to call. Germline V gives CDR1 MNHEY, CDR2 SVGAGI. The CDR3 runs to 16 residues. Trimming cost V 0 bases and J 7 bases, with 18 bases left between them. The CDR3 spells CASSYSIVQLGSGYTF. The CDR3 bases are TGTGCCAGCAGTTACTCGATAGTGCAGCTTGGGAGTGGCTACACCTTC.